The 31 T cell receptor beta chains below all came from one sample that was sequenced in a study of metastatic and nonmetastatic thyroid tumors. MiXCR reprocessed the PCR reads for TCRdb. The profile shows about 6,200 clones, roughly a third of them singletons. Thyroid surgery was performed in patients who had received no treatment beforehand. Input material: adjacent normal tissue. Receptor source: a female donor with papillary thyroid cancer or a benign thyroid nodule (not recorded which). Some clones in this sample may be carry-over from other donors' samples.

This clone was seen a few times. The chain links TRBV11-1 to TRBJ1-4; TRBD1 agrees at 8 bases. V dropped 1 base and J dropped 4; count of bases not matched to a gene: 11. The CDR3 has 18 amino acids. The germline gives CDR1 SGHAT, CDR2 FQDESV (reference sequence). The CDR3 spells CASSLVSPGQVYNEKLFF. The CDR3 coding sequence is TGTGCCAGCAGCTTAGTCTCCCCGGGACAGGTCTATAATGAAAAACTGTTTTTT.

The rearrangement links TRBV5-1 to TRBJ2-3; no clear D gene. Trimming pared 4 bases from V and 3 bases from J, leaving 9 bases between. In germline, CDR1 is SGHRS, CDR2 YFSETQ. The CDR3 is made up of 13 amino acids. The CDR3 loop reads CASSRPETDTQYF. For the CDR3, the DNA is TGCGCCAGCAGCCGCCCGGAGACAGATACGCAGTATTTT.

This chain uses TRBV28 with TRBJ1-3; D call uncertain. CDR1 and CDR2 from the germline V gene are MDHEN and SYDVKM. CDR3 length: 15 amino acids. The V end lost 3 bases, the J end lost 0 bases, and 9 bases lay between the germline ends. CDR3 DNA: TGTGCCAGCAGTTTGGTCAGGAGCTCTGGAAACACCATATATTTT. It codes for CASSLVRSSGNTIYF.

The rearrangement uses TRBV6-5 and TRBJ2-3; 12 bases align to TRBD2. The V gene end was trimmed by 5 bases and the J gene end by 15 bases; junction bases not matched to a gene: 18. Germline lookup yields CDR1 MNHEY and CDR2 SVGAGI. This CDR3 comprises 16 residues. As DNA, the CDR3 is TGTGCCAGCAGTACCCGACTAGCGGGAGATGCAAATACGGACTATTTT. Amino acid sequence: CASSTRLAGDANTDYF.

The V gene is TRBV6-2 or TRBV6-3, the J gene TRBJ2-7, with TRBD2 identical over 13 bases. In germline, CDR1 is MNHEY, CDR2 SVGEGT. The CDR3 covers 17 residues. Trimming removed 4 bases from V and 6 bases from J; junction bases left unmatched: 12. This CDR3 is CASSFPGLAGYLVEQYF. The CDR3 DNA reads TGTGCCAGCAGTTTCCCGGGACTAGCGGGATACCTGGTCGAGCAGTACTTC.

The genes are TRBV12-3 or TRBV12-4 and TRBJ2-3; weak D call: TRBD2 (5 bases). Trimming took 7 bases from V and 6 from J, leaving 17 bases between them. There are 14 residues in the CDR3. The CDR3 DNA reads TGTGCCAGCACAAGGTTCGGGATTGGTGATACGCAGTATTTT. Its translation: CASTRFGIGDTQYF.

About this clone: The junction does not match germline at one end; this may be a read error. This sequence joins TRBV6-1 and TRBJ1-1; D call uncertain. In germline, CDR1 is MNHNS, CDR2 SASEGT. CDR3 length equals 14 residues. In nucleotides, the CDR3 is TGTGCCAGCAGTGTGGAGTTGACTGGCACTAAAGCTTTCTTT. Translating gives CASSVELTGTKAFF.

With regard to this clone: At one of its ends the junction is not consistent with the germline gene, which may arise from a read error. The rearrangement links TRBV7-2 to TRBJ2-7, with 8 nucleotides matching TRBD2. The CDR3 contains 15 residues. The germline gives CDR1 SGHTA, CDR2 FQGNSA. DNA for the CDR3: TGTGCCAGCAACTTCGGGACTAGAGGCTCCTACGAGCGGTACTTC. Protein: CASNFGTRGSYERYF. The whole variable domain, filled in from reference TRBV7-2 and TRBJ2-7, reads GAGVSQSPSNKVTEKGKDVELRCDPISGHTALYWYRQSLGQGLEFLIYFQGNSAPDKSGLPSDRFSAERTGGSVSTLTIQRTQQEDSAVYLCASNFGTRGSYERYFGPGTRLTVT.

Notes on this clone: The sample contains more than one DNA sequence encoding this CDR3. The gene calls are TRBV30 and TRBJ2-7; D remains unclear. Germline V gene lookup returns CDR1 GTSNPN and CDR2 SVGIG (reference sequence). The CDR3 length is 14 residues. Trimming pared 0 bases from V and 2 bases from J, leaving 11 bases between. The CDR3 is CAWSVSGTAYEQYF. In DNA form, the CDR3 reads TGTGCCTGGAGTGTATCGGGTACAGCCTACGAGCAGTACTTC.

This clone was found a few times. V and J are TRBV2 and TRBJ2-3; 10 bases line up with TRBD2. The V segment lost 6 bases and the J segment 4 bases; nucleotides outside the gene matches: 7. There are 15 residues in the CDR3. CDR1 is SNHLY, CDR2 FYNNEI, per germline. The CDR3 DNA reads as TGTGCCAGCAGGCAGCGGGAGGGCCGCTCAGATACGCAGTATTTT. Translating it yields CASRQREGRSDTQYF.

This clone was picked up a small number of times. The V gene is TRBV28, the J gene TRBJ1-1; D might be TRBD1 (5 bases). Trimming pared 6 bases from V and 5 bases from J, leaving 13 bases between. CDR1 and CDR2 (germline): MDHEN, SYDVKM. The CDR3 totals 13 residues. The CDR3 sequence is CASRSDRLTEAFF. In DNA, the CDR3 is TGTGCCAGCAGGTCTGACAGATTAACTGAAGCTTTCTTT.

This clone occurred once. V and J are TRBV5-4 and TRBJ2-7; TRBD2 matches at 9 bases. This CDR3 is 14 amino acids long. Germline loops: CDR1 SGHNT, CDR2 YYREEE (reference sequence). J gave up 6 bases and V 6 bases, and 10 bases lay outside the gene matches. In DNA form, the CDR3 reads TGTGCCAGCACCCGCGGGAGGGAAGCTTCCGAGCAGTACTTC. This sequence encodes CASTRGREASEQYF. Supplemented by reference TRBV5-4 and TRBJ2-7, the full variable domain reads ETGVTQSPTHLIKTRGQQVTLRCSSQSGHNTVSWYQQALGQGPQFIFQYYREEENGRGNFPPRFSGLQFPNYSSELNVNALELDDSALYLCASTRGREASEQYFGPGTRLTVT.

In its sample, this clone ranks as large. CDR3 amino acids: CASSLSAGNYEQYF. The CDR3 region has the DNA TGCGCCAGCAGCTTGTCCGCAGGCAACTACGAGCAGTACTTC. The J gene is TRBJ2-7, the V gene TRBV5-1; D remains ambiguous. Germline V gene data show CDR1 as SGHRS and CDR2 as YFSETQ. There are 14 residues in the CDR3. V lost 1 base and J lost 3, with 11 bases in between.

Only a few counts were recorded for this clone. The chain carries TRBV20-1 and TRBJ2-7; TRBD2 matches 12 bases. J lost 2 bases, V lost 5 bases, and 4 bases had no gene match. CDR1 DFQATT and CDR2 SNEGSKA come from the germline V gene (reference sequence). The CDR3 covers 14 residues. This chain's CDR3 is CSAPLAGGTYEQYF. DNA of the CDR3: TGCAGTGCTCCACTAGCGGGGGGAACCTACGAGCAGTACTTC.

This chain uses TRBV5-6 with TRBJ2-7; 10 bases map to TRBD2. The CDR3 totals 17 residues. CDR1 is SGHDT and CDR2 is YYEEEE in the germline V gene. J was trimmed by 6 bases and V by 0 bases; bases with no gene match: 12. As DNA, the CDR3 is TGTGCCAGCAGCTTGGCCGGAAGCGGGAGGGCCTACGGCGAGCAGTACTTC. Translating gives CASSLAGSGRAYGEQYF.

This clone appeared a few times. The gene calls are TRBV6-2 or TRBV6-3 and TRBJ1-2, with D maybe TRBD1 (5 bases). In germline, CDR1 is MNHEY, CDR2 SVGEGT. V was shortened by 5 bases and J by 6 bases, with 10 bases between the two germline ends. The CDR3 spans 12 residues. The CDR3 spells CASSRSGHGYTF. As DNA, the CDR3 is TGTGCCAGCAGTCGGTCAGGGCATGGCTACACCTTC.

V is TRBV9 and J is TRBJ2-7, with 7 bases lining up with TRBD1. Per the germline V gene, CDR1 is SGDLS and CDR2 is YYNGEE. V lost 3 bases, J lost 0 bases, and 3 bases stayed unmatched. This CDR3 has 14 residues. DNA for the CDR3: TGTGCCAGCAGCGCCCGGGACAGCTCCTACGAGCAGTACTTC. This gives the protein CASSARDSSYEQYF. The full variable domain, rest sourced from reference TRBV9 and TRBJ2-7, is DSGVTQTPKHLITATGQRVTLRCSPRSGDLSVYWYQQSLDQGLQFLIQYYNGEERAKGNILERFSAQQFPDLHSELNLSSLELGDSALYFCASSARDSSYEQYFGPGTRLTVT.

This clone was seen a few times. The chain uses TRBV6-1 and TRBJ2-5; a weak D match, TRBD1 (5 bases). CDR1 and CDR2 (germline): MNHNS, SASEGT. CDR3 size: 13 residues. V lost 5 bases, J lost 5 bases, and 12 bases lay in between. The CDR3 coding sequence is TGTGCCAGCAGTCAGTCACAGGCTGAGACCCAGTACTTC. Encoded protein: CASSQSQAETQYF.

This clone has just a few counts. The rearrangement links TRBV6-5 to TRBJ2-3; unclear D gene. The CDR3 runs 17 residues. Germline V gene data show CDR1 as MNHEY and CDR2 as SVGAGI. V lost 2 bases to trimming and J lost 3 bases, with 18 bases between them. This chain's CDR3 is CASSYNVGYPSTDTQYF. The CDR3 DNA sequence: TGTGCCAGCAGTTACAATGTCGGCTACCCCTCAACAGATACGCAGTATTTT.

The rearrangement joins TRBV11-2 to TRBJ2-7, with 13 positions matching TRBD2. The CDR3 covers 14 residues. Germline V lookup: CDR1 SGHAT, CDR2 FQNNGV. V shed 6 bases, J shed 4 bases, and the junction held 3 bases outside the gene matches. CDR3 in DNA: TGTGCCAGCAGACCGGGACTAGCGGGGTACGAGCAGTACTTC. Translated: CASRPGLAGYEQYF.

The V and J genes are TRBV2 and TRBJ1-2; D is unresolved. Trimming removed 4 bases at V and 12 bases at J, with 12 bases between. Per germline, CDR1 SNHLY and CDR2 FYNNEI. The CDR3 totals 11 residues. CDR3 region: CASSAEVWHTF. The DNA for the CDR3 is TGTGCCAGCAGTGCTGAGGTTTGGCACACCTTC.

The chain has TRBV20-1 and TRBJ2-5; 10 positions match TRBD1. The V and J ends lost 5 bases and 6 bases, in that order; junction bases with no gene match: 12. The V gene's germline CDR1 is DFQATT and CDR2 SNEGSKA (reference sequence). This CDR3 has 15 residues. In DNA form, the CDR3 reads TGCAGTGCTCAAGACCGGGACAGGGGAGTGAAGACCCAGTACTTC. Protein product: CSAQDRDRGVKTQYF.

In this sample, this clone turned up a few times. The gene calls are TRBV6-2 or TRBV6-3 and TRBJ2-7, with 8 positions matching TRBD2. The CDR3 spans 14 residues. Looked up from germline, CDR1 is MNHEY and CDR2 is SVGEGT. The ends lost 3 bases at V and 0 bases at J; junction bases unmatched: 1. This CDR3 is CASSYAGGSYEQYF. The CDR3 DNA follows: TGTGCCAGCAGTTATGCGGGGGGCTCCTACGAGCAGTACTTC.

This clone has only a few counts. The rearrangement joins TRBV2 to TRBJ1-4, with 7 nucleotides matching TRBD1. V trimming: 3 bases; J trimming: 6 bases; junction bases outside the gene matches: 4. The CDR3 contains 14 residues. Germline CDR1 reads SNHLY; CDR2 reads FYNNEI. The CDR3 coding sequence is TGTGCCAGCAGTGAGGACAGGAGGGATGAAAAACTGTTTTTT. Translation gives CASSEDRRDEKLFF.

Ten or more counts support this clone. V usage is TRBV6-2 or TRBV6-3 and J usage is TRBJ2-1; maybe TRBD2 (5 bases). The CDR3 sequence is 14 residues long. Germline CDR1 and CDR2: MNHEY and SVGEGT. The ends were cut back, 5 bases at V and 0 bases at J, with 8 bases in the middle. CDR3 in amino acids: CASSASSSYNEQFF. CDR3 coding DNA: TGTGCCAGCAGTGCTAGCAGCTCCTACAATGAGCAGTTCTTC.

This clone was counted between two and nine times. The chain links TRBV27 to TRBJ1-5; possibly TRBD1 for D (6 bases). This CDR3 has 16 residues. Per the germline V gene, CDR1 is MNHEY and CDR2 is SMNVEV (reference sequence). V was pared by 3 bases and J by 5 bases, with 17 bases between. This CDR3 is CASSLLGGTDDQPQHF. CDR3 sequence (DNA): TGTGCCAGCAGTTTGCTAGGGGGTACGGACGATCAGCCCCAGCATTTT.

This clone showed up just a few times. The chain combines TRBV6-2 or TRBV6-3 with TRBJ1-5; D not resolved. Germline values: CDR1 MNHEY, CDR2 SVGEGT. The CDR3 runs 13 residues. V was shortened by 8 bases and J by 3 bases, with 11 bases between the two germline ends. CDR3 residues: CASHDPLNQPQHF. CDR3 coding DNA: TGTGCCAGCCACGATCCTCTCAATCAGCCCCAGCATTTT.

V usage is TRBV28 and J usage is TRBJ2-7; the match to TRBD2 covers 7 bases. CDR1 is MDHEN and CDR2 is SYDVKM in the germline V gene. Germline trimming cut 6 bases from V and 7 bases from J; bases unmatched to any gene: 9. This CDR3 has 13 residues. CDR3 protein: CASRSGGPGEQYF. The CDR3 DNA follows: TGTGCCAGCAGGTCGGGGGGTCCGGGGGAGCAGTACTTC.

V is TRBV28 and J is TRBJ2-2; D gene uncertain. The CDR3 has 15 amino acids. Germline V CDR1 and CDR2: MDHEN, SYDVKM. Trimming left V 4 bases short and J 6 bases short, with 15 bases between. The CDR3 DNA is TGTGCCAGCAGTTCGTCCTACACACCGGCCGGGGAGCTGTTTTTT. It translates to CASSSSYTPAGELFF.

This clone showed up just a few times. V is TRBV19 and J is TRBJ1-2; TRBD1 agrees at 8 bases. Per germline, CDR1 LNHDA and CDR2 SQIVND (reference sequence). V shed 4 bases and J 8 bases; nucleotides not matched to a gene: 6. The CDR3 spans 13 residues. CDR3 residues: CASSRQGIVGYTF. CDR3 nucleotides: TGTGCCAGTAGTAGACAGGGGATTGTAGGCTACACCTTC.

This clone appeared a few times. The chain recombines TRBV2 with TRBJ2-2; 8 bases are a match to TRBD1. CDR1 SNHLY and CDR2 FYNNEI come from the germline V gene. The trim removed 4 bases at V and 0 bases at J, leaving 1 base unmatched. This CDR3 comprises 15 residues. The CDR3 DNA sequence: TGTGCCAGCAGTGTGGACAGGGCGAACACCGGGGAGCTGTTTTTT. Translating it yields CASSVDRANTGELFF. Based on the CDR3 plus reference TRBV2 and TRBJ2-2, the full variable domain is EPEVTQTPSHQVTQMGQEVILRCVPISNHLYFYWYRQILGQKVEFLVSFYNNEISEKSEIFDDQFSVERPDGSNFTLKIRSTKLEDSAMYFCASSVDRANTGELFFGEGSRLTVL.